Listed here are 25 T cell receptor beta chains from one sample, sequenced in a study of blood T cell repertoires in COVID-19. TCRdb's table, derived via immunoSEQ multiplex PCR, lists solely in-frame clones and lacks some. The table includes a few hundred thousand clones, around 86% detected once. Sequencing was performed on PBMCs or T cells enriched from blood (not recorded which). The receptor source for this set is a woman aged 40 to 50 with acute COVID-19.

The chain links TRBV7-2 to TRBJ2-1; 10 bases fit TRBD1. The CDR3 is 13 amino acids. Germline CDR1 is SGHTA and CDR2 is FQGNSA. V lost 5 bases and J lost 9; bases outside the gene matches: 4. The CDR3: CASSDRGQGEQFF. The CDR3 nucleotides are TGTGCCAGCAGCGACAGGGGGCAGGGTGAGCAGTTCTTC.

V is TRBV5-1 and J is TRBJ2-7, with 8 positions matching TRBD2. The germline CDR1 and CDR2 sequences are SGHRS and YFSETQ. The J segment lost 6 bases and the V segment lost 2 bases, leaving 7 bases of the junction unmatched. The CDR3 runs to 14 residues. The CDR3 here is CASSLPGGPGEQYF. The CDR3 nucleotides read TGCGCCAGCAGCTTACCGGGAGGGCCGGGCGAGCAGTACTTC.

The chain has TRBV7-8 and TRBJ1-6; TRBD1 might be the D (6 bases). Between the trimmed V and J ends, which lost 5 bases and 5 bases, there was a span of 10 bases. Germline CDR1 reads SGHVS; CDR2 reads FQNEAQ. This CDR3 comprises 14 residues. The CDR3 loop reads CASSPRTDNSPLHF. CDR3 nucleotide sequence: TGTGCCAGCAGCCCGAGGACAGATAATTCACCCCTCCACTTT.

Comment on this clone: At one boundary the junction diverges from the germline segment, which might be a read error. The rearrangement links TRBV4-2 to TRBJ1-5; the D is unclear. CDR3 size: 10 residues. The germline gives CDR1 LGHNA, CDR2 YNFKEQ. The CDR3 reads CVSVSQPQHF. The CDR3, as DNA: TGCGTCTCGGTGTCTCAGCCCCAGCATTTT.

This clone was seen many times. The chain joins TRBV19 to TRBJ1-2; no reliable D call. This CDR3 has 12 residues. V lost 11 bases, J lost 2 bases, and 12 bases lay in between. CDR1 is LNHDA and CDR2 is SQIVND in the germline V gene (reference sequence). The CDR3 DNA is TGTGCCGCACAGACGAAGAACTATGGCTACACCTTC. Amino acids: CAAQTKNYGYTF. Full variable domain (rest looked up from reference TRBV19 and TRBJ1-2): DGGITQSPKYLFRKEGQNVTLSCEQNLNHDAMYWYRQDPGQGLRLIYYSQIVNDFQKGDIAEGYSVSREKKESFPLTVTSAQKNPTAFYLCAAQTKNYGYTFGSGTRLTVV.

V gene TRBV7-2 combines with J gene TRBJ2-2, with a weak D call TRBD2 (5 bases). The V end was cut by 2 bases, the J end by 5 bases, with 15 bases between. Germline lookup yields CDR1 SGHTA and CDR2 FQGNSA. The length of the CDR3 is 16 residues. CDR3: CASSLNSRGLTGELFF. Here the CDR3 DNA reads TGTGCCAGCAGCTTAAATAGCCGGGGTTTAACCGGGGAGCTGTTTTTT. Together with reference TRBV7-2 and TRBJ2-2, the CDR3 gives the full variable domain: GAGVSQSPSNKVTEKGKDVELRCDPISGHTALYWYRQSLGQGLEFLIYFQGNSAPDKSGLPSDRFSAERTGGSVSTLTIQRTQQEDSAVYLCASSLNSRGLTGELFFGEGSRLTVL.

This chain uses TRBV20-1 with TRBJ1-5; perhaps TRBD1 as D (5 bases). CDR1 is DFQATT and CDR2 is SNEGSKA in the germline V gene (reference sequence). The CDR3 extends over 14 amino acids. The V and J ends lost 3 bases and 0 bases respectively, with 9 bases between them. The CDR3 sequence is CSASTGDSNQPQHF. CDR3 coding DNA: TGCAGTGCTAGTACGGGGGATAGCAATCAGCCCCAGCATTTT.

This chain joins TRBV29-1 and TRBJ2-3; 9 nucleotides align to TRBD2. With 3 bases clipped from V and 3 bases from J, the junction kept 7 bases outside the gene matches. This CDR3 spans 15 amino acids. Germline loops: CDR1 SQVTM, CDR2 ANQGSEA. CDR3 coding DNA: TGCAGCGTTGATGAGACTAGCGGATTGACAGATACGCAGTATTTT. Translating gives CSVDETSGLTDTQYF.

J is TRBJ2-1 and V is TRBV9; 7 nucleotides match TRBD2. This CDR3 is 15 amino acids long. V dropped 4 bases and J dropped 0; count of bases not matched to a gene: 4. Germline V gives CDR1 SGDLS, CDR2 YYNGEE. The CDR3 reads CASSPSGTSYNEQFF. The CDR3 DNA is TGTGCCAGCAGCCCCAGCGGGACCTCCTACAATGAGCAGTTCTTC. Full variable domain (remainder filled in from reference TRBV9 and TRBJ2-1): DSGVTQTPKHLITATGQRVTLRCSPRSGDLSVYWYQQSLDQGLQFLIQYYNGEERAKGNILERFSAQQFPDLHSELNLSSLELGDSALYFCASSPSGTSYNEQFFGPGTRLTVL.

The CDR3 DNA follows: TGTGCCAGCAGTTATTTGGCAGGGTCTGAAGCTTTCTTT. It yields the protein CASSYLAGSEAFF. This chain uses TRBV6-2 or TRBV6-3 with TRBJ1-1, with a tentative D call TRBD1 (5 bases). Trimming shortened V by 3 bases and J by 6 bases, and 11 bases separated the two germline ends. This CDR3 comprises 13 residues. In germline, CDR1 is MNHEY, CDR2 SVGEGT.

With respect to this clone: The sample contains more than one DNA sequence encoding this CDR3. The J gene is TRBJ2-7, the V gene TRBV28, with 9 bases lining up with TRBD1. The CDR3 contains 13 residues. Germline trimming cut 6 bases from V and 3 bases from J; bases unmatched to any gene: 3. Per germline, CDR1 MDHEN and CDR2 SYDVKM. CDR3 DNA sequence: TGTGCCAGCAGCCCGGGACAGGGCTACGAGCAGTACTTC. Its protein product is CASSPGQGYEQYF.

The chain links TRBV10-3 to TRBJ2-1, with D perhaps TRBD2 (5 bases). Trimming removed 2 bases from V and 6 bases from J, with 8 bases in between. Germline V CDR1 and CDR2: ENHRY, SYGVKD. The CDR3 loop spans 13 amino acids. CDR3 sequence: CAISEGLLNEQFF. CDR3 coding DNA: TGTGCCATCAGTGAGGGACTCCTCAATGAGCAGTTCTTC.

The chain carries TRBV3-1 (or the pseudogene TRBV3-2) and TRBJ1-1, with a weak D call TRBD1 (6 bases). Between the trimmed V and J ends, which lost 3 bases and 5 bases, there was a span of 13 bases. The CDR3 is 14 residues long. The germline V gene encodes CDR1 LGHDT and CDR2 YNNKEL (reference sequence). In DNA form, the CDR3 reads TGTGCCAGCAGCCAGGGGGCGCAAGCGACTGAAGCTTTCTTT. Its protein is CASSQGAQATEAFF.

The rearrangement uses TRBV4-2 and TRBJ2-1; D not certain. CDR3 length: 16 residues. Germline V gene data show CDR1 as LGHNA and CDR2 as YNFKEQ. V lost 0 bases and J 6 bases, leaving 15 bases between the germline ends. The CDR3 sequence is CASSQDLYEHINEQFF. In nucleotides, the CDR3 is TGTGCCAGCAGCCAAGATTTGTATGAGCATATCAATGAGCAGTTCTTC.

This clone has just one count. The DNA for the CDR3 is TGTGCCAGCAGTTACTCAGGGAGGGCCTACAATGAGCAGTTCTTC. Translated: CASSYSGRAYNEQFF. The rearrangement links TRBV6-5 to TRBJ2-1; 7 bases map to TRBD2. This CDR3 comprises 15 residues. Losses at the gene ends were 0 bases for V and 2 bases for J; bases not matched to a gene: 1. Per the germline V gene, CDR1 is MNHEY and CDR2 is SVGAGI.

This clone turned up a few times. This chain uses TRBV7-9 with TRBJ1-2; D might be TRBD1 (6 bases). Germline V lookup: CDR1 SEHNR, CDR2 FQNEAQ (reference sequence). V shed 5 bases and J shed 6 bases, with 25 bases lying between them. This CDR3 spans 17 amino acids. The CDR3, as DNA: TGTGCCAGCAGCCCCACGCCCGGGGGGCGCGGGGAAAATGGCTACACCTTC. This gives the protein CASSPTPGGRGENGYTF.

V and J are TRBV10-3 and TRBJ2-7; the D is unclear. With 3 bases removed from V and 1 base from J, the gap between germline ends came to 7 bases. This CDR3 is 13 amino acids long. CDR1 and CDR2 (germline): ENHRY, SYGVKD. The CDR3 is CAISDGSSYEQYF. In DNA form, the CDR3 reads TGTGCCATCAGTGATGGCAGTTCCTACGAGCAGTACTTC.

The genes are TRBV19 and TRBJ2-7, with 7 bases fitting TRBD1. The CDR3 has 12 amino acids. The ends lost 7 bases at V and 4 bases at J; junction bases unmatched: 4. Germline values: CDR1 LNHDA, CDR2 SQIVND (reference sequence). In nucleotides, the CDR3 is TGTGCCAGTAAGGGCAGGGGGTACGAGCAGTACTTC. This encodes CASKGRGYEQYF. The variable domain in full, with the rest retrieved from reference TRBV19 and TRBJ2-7, is DGGITQSPKYLFRKEGQNVTLSCEQNLNHDAMYWYRQDPGQGLRLIYYSQIVNDFQKGDIAEGYSVSREKKESFPLTVTSAQKNPTAFYLCASKGRGYEQYFGPGTRLTVT.

This clone was found once. The chain recombines TRBV19 with TRBJ1-5; possibly TRBD1 for D (6 bases). V lost 7 bases and J lost 0, with 13 bases in between. The CDR3 totals 15 residues. Germline CDR1 reads LNHDA; CDR2 reads SQIVND (reference sequence). The CDR3 DNA is TGTGCCAGTAAGCAGGGGACGTATAGCAATCAGCCCCAGCATTTT. Encoded protein: CASKQGTYSNQPQHF.

V is TRBV21-1 and J is TRBJ1-3; the listed D gene, TRBD1, was not tested against the DNA. TRBV21-1 corresponds to a pseudogene. CDR3 size: 14 residues. CDR3 sequence (DNA): TGTGCCAGCATGCCGCAGGGTCTTGGAAACACCATATATTTT. Protein product: CASMPQGLGNTIYF.

This clone was seen just once. The chain uses TRBV9 and TRBJ2-3, with 11 nucleotides matching TRBD2. The CDR3 sequence is 15 residues long. Looked up from germline, CDR1 is SGDLS and CDR2 is YYNGEE. The V gene end was trimmed by 4 bases and the J gene end by 4 bases; junction bases not matched to a gene: 5. DNA of the CDR3: TGTGCCAGCAGCTTTCTAGCGGGGGGATCAGATACGCAGTATTTT. Its translation: CASSFLAGGSDTQYF.

The CDR3 loop reads CASTLTGPTGANVLTF. The CDR3, as DNA: TGTGCCAGCACCTTGACAGGGCCAACTGGGGCCAACGTCCTGACTTTC. This chain links TRBV7-9 with TRBJ2-6; TRBD1 aligns across 7 bases. Per germline, CDR1 SEHNR and CDR2 FQNEAQ (reference sequence). This CDR3 is 16 amino acids long. V shed 7 bases, J shed 2 bases, and the junction held 8 bases outside the gene matches.

CDR3 nucleotides: TGTGCCAGCTCCGGGGATCCGAACACTGAAGCTTTCTTT. Translated, it gives CASSGDPNTEAFF. The V and J genes are TRBV18 and TRBJ1-1; D uncertain. CDR3 length equals 13 residues. Germline CDR1 is KGHSH and CDR2 is LQKENI. Trimming took off 6 bases at V and 1 base at J, with 9 bases between the two ends.

The rearrangement uses TRBV7-9 and TRBJ2-2, with TRBD1 matching over 11 bases. This CDR3 contains 16 residues. The trim removed 3 bases at V and 6 bases at J, leaving 6 bases unmatched. Germline V lookup: CDR1 SEHNR, CDR2 FQNEAQ (reference sequence). For the CDR3, the DNA is TGTGCCAGCAGCTTTCCGGGACAGGGGGTGTCCGGGGAGCTGTTTTTT. Translation gives CASSFPGQGVSGELFF.

The V and J genes are TRBV5-1 and TRBJ2-1; possible D gene TRBD2, 6 bases. With 0 bases removed from V and 7 bases from J, the gap between germline ends came to 14 bases. The germline V gene has CDR1 SGHRS and CDR2 YFSETQ. The CDR3 extends over 15 amino acids. The CDR3, as DNA: TGCGCCAGCAGCTTGGATCAACCGACTAGGAATGAGCAGTTCTTC. This translates into CASSLDQPTRNEQFF.